Listed here is a single T cell receptor beta chain. This sample was included in a study of blood T cell repertoires in COVID-19. Across the study: Samples of COVID-19 (acute and convalescent) were obtained from the United States, Italy and Spain. The cDNA or gDNA used as material had been derived from T cells, B-cell-depleted T cells, or PBMCs.

The assay was immunoSEQ multiplex PCR, and TCRdb's table has in-frame clones only and misses some. The repertoire holds roughly 57,000 clones, with over 70% as singletons. Trimming at V came to 4 bases and at J to 5 bases, leaving 2 bases not matched to a gene. This CDR3 comprises 14 residues. Germline V gene lookup returns CDR1 WNHNN and CDR2 SYGVQD (reference sequence). The clonotype was recovered from a man aged 55-75 years with acute or convalescent COVID-19. The sequenced material came from peripheral blood. The chain joins TRBV10-1 to TRBJ2-5, with TRBD2 matching 12 bases. CDR3 sequence reads: CASSASGGAETQYF. The CDR3 DNA follows: TGCGCCAGCAGTGCTAGCGGGGGGGCTGAGACCCAGTACTTC.